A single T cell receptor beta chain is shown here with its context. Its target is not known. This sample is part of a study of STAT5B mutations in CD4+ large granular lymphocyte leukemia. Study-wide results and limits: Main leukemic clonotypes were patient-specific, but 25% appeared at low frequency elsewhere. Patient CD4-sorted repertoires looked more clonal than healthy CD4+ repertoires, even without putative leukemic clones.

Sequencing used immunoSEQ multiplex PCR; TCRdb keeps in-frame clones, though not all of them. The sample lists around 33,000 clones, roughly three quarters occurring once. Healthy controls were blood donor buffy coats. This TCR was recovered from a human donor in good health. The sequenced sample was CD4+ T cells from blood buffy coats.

This chain's CDR3 is CASRLASETQYF. The CDR3 bases are TGTGCCAGCAGGCTAGCCAGTGAGACCCAGTACTTC. The chain has TRBV2 and TRBJ2-5; a weak D match, TRBD2 (5 bases). CDR3 length: 12 residues. In germline, CDR1 is SNHLY, CDR2 FYNNEI. V was pared by 6 bases and J by 5 bases, with 10 bases between.